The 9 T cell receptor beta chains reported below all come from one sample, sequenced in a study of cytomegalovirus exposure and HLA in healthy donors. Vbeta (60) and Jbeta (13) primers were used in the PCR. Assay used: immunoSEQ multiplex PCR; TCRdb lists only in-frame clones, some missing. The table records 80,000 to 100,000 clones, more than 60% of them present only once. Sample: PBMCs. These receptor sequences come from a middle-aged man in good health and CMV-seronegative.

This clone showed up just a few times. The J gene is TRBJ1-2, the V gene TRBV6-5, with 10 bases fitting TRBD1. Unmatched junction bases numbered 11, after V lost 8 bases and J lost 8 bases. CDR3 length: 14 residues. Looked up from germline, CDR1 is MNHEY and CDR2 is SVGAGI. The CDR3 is CASGQDRGKEGYTF. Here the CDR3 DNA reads TGTGCCAGCGGGCAGGACAGGGGGAAAGAGGGCTACACCTTC.

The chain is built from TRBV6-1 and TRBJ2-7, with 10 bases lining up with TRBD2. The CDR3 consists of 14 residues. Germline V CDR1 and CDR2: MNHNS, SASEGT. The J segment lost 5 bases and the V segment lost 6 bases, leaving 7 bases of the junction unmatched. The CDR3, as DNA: TGTGCCAGCAGCAGAGCGGGGGGGCCTGACGAGCAGTACTTC. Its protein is CASSRAGGPDEQYF.

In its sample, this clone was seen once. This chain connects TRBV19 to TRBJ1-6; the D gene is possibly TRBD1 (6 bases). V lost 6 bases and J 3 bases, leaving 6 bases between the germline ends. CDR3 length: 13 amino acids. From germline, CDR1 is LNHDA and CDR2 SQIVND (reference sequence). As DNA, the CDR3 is TGTGCCAGTAGGGACAGCTATAATTCACCCCTCCACTTT. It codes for CASRDSYNSPLHF.

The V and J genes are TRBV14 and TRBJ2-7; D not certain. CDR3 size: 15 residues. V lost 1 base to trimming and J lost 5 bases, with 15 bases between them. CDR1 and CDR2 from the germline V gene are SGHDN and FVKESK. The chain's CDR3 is CASSQGISRVDEQYF. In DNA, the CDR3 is TGTGCCAGCAGCCAAGGAATTAGCAGAGTAGACGAGCAGTACTTC.

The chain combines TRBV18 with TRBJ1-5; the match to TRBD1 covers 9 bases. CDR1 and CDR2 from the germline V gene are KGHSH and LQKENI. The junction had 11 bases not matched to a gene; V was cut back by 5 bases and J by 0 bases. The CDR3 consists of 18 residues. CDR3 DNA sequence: TGTGCCAGCTCAACCCTGGGGACAGGGTCATATAGCAATCAGCCCCAGCATTTT. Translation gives CASSTLGTGSYSNQPQHF.

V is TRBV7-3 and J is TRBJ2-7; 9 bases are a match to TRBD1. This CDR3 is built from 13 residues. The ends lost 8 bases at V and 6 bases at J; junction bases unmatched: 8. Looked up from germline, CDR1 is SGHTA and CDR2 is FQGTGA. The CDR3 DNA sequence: TGTGCCAGCTCCGGGACAGGGTCGACCGAGCAGTACTTC. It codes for CASSGTGSTEQYF.

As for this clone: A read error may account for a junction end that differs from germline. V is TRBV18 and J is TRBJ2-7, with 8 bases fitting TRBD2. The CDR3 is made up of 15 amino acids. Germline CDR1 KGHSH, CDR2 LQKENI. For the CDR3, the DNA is TGTGCCAGCCCACCCGAGGCGGGAGGACCCTACGAGCAGTACTTC. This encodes CASPPEAGGPYEQYF.

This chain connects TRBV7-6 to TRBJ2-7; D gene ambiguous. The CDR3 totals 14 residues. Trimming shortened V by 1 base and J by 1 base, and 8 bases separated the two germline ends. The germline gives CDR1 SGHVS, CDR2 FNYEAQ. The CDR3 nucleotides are TGTGCCAGCAGCTTAGTTCCCCGGTCCTACGAGCAGTACTTC. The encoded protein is CASSLVPRSYEQYF.

In nucleotides, the CDR3 is TGTGCCAGCAATACCGGGTACAAAGCTTTCTTT. As protein: CASNTGYKAFF. The chain recombines TRBV2 with TRBJ1-1, with D unclear. This CDR3 comprises 11 residues. CDR1 and CDR2 from the germline V gene are SNHLY and FYNNEI. Trimming removed 7 bases from V and 9 bases from J, with 12 bases in between.